The 22 T cell receptor beta chains below were found in one sample sequenced in a study of blood T cells in healthy people across ages. Alongside a J-beta primer mix, a sample-barcoded 5' primer served in a second PCR lasting about 7 to 11 cycles. TCRdb itself ran the 5' RACE reads through MiXCR, one entry per CDR3 protein. The table lists just under 750,000 distinct CDR3 sequences, approximately 22% of them singletons. Input material: blood. Every receptor here comes from a man aged 70 or older in good health.

This clonotype is medium-sized within its sample. The chain uses TRBV20-1 and TRBJ2-7; the D call may be TRBD1 or TRBD2 (6 bases each). The CDR3 contains 20 residues. Trimming left V 3 bases short and J 10 bases short, with 40 bases between. Germline V CDR1 and CDR2: DFQATT, SNEGSKA (reference sequence). In nucleotides, the CDR3 is TGCAGTGCTAGCGACCGAGGGGGAATACTAGCCCTGTTCCCCGTCATTCCCCAGTACTTC. This encodes CSASDRGGILALFPVIPQYF.

This clonotype was seen a handful of times. This chain links TRBV7-7 with TRBJ2-7, with 9 bases identical to TRBD1. The DNA end is a closer match to TRBJ2-5, so the J assignment may be wrong. Germline CDR1 reads SSHAT; CDR2 reads FNYEAQ (reference sequence). CDR3 size: 15 residues. In DNA, the CDR3 is TGTGCCAGCAGCAAACCGGGGACAGGGTTGCAGACCCAGTACTTC. It translates to CASSKPGTGLQTQYF.

The chain combines TRBV2 with TRBJ2-3; D is unclear. With 5 bases removed from V and 1 base from J, the gap between germline ends came to 13 bases. Germline lookup yields CDR1 SNHLY and CDR2 FYNNEI. The CDR3 consists of 15 residues. This CDR3 reads CASSHTPARTDTQYF. DNA for the CDR3: TGTGCCAGCAGTCACACTCCCGCGCGCACAGATACGCAGTATTTT. Full variable domain (remainder filled in from reference TRBV2 and TRBJ2-3): EPEVTQTPSHQVTQMGQEVILRCVPISNHLYFYWYRQILGQKVEFLVSFYNNEISEKSEIFDDQFSVERPDGSNFTLKIRSTKLEDSAMYFCASSHTPARTDTQYFGPGTRLTVL.

The sample holds a few counts of this clonotype. The chain combines TRBV25-1 with TRBJ2-3; TRBD1 matches 7 bases. V dropped 1 base and J dropped 4; count of bases not matched to a gene: 5. The germline V gene encodes CDR1 MGHDK and CDR2 SYGVNS. This CDR3 spans 15 amino acids. The CDR3 sequence is CASSEWGTAADTQYF. Written as DNA, the CDR3 is TGTGCCAGCAGTGAATGGGGGACAGCCGCAGATACGCAGTATTTT.

This clonotype was picked up a small number of times. At one end, the junction sequence differs from germline, possibly due to a read error. The chain is built from TRBV5-1 and TRBJ2-3; a weak D match, TRBD1 (5 bases). CDR1 is SGHRS and CDR2 is YFSETQ in the germline V gene. The CDR3 is made up of 14 amino acids. Written as DNA, the CDR3 is TGCGCCAGCAGCTTGGGATCTACCACAGGTACGCAGTATTTT. Translation: CASSLGSTTGTQYF.

This sequence joins TRBV5-1 and TRBJ1-2; D is uncertain. Germline V gene sequence: CDR1 SGHRS, CDR2 YFSETQ. V lost 4 bases, J lost 4 bases, and 11 bases lay in between. The CDR3 runs to 13 residues. The CDR3 region is CASSPEALYGYTF. The CDR3 nucleotides are TGCGCCAGCAGCCCCGAGGCCCTCTATGGCTACACCTTC.

In its sample, this clonotype was seen a few times. The rearrangement joins TRBV20-1 to TRBJ2-6, with D possibly matching TRBD1 (5 bases). Germline V gene data show CDR1 as DFQATT and CDR2 as SNEGSKA (reference sequence). V was shortened by 2 bases and J by 0 bases, with 11 bases between the two germline ends. CDR3 length: 16 residues. The CDR3 sequence is CSARRQGLSGANVLTF. The CDR3 DNA reads as TGCAGTGCTAGACGCCAGGGCCTCTCTGGGGCCAACGTCCTGACTTTC.

This clonotype was recorded many times. The chain employs TRBV6-5 and TRBJ2-3; D gene uncertain. In germline, CDR1 is MNHEY, CDR2 SVGAGI. V shed 4 bases and J shed 6 bases, with 2 bases lying between them. The CDR3 contains 10 residues. CDR3 sequence reads: CASSFDTQYF. The CDR3 region has the DNA TGTGCCAGCAGTTTTGATACGCAGTATTTT.

The chain recombines TRBV3-1 with TRBJ2-1, with a possible D match to TRBD2 (6 bases). Germline lookup yields CDR1 LGHDT and CDR2 YNNKEL (reference sequence). V was trimmed by 1 base and J by 7 bases, leaving 23 bases between them. This CDR3 is 18 amino acids long. The CDR3 loop is CASSQAVLGRGVSNEQFF. In DNA form, the CDR3 reads TGTGCCAGCAGCCAAGCGGTTCTCGGGCGCGGGGTATCGAATGAGCAGTTCTTC.

V gene TRBV20-1 combines with J gene TRBJ2-3; the match to TRBD2 covers 7 bases. This CDR3 is 15 amino acids long. Germline V gene lookup returns CDR1 DFQATT and CDR2 SNEGSKA (reference sequence). In DNA form, the CDR3 reads TGCAGCTCGGGTTCCCTAGCGGAGAGCACAGATACGCAGTATTTT. Protein: CSSGSLAESTDTQYF.

The V call is TRBV5-1, the J call TRBJ1-2; TRBD1 is a possible D gene (5 bases). CDR3 length: 15 residues. In germline, CDR1 is SGHRS, CDR2 YFSETQ. The V end lost 2 bases, the J end lost 4 bases, and 15 bases lay between the germline ends. The CDR3 sequence is CASSLTATGPYGYTF. CDR3 coding DNA: TGCGCCAGCAGCTTAACCGCTACAGGTCCCTATGGCTACACCTTC.

In its sample, this clonotype was seen a few times. This CDR3 is missing its conserved last phenylalanine or tryptophan, likely due to a read error. The chain couples TRBV5-1 to TRBJ2-2; D gene ambiguous. The CDR3 runs to 15 residues. Germline CDR1 and CDR2: SGHRS and YFSETQ. The V and J ends lost 1 base and 3 bases respectively, with 10 bases between them. The DNA of the CDR3 is TGCGCCAGCAGCTTGAGTTCCGTTGACACCGGGGAGCTGTTTCTT. It encodes CASSLSSVDTGELFL.

CDR3 DNA: TGTGCCAGCAGTTTCAGGGTTTCCCTCCCCCTCCACTTT. This translates into CASSFRVSLPLHF. The chain uses TRBV28 and TRBJ1-6, with D tentatively TRBD1 (5 bases). V lost 3 bases, J lost 13 bases, and 13 bases lay in between. This CDR3 is 13 amino acids long. The V gene's germline CDR1 is MDHEN and CDR2 SYDVKM.

This clonotype turned up a few times. The chain uses TRBV11-3 and TRBJ2-7, with D perhaps TRBD2 (5 bases). Germline-derived CDR1 and CDR2 are SGHNT and YENEEA. The CDR3 sequence is 16 residues long. The V and J ends lost 0 bases and 0 bases respectively, with 12 bases between them. The DNA for the CDR3 is TGTGCCAGCAGCTTAGACGGACGGGGTGGCTCCTACGAGCAGTACGTC. Translation: CASSLDGRGGSYEQYV.

This clonotype appeared a few times. The rearrangement links TRBV7-9 to TRBJ2-1; 7 nucleotides agree with TRBD2. The J call may be mistaken, given a closer DNA end match to TRBJ2-7. The length of the CDR3 is 17 residues. Germline-derived CDR1 and CDR2 are SEHNR and FQNEAQ (reference sequence). The CDR3 DNA reads as TGTGCCAGCAGCCCCCATGTCGGCGCGGGGGACTCCTACGAGCAGTACTTC. Translation gives CASSPHVGAGDSYEQYF.

The rearrangement links TRBV7-9 to TRBJ2-2; tentative D call: TRBD1 (6 bases). V dropped 4 bases and J dropped 5 bases, with 26 bases sitting between them. CDR1 is SEHNR, CDR2 FQNEAQ, per germline (reference sequence). The CDR3 totals 19 residues. The CDR3 here is CASSSPAAQGLFKTGELFF. CDR3 in DNA: TGTGCCAGCAGCTCTCCGGCGGCACAGGGATTGTTCAAAACCGGGGAGCTGTTTTTT.

This clonotype was recorded many times. The chain uses TRBV20-1 and TRBJ1-2, with 7 positions matching TRBD1. CDR3 size: 15 residues. Germline V lookup: CDR1 DFQATT, CDR2 SNEGSKA (reference sequence). V lost 1 base and J lost 0; bases outside the gene matches: 5. The DNA for the CDR3 is TGCAGTGCTAGAGGAACAGGGGATACTAACTATGGCTACACCTTC. Residues: CSARGTGDTNYGYTF.

V usage is TRBV14 and J usage is TRBJ1-1, with D perhaps matching TRBD1 (5 bases). The CDR3 consists of 15 residues. Per germline, CDR1 SGHDN and CDR2 FVKESK. Trimming shortened V by 4 bases and J by 5 bases, and 17 bases separated the two germline ends. DNA of the CDR3: TGTGCCAGCAGCCTCGCAGGGAGGGTGGGGACTGAAGCTTTCTTT. It is translated as CASSLAGRVGTEAFF.

A few counts support this clonotype. Here the CDR3 reads CASSLDRALPGNTIYF. In DNA, the CDR3 is TGTGCCAGTAGTCTCGACAGGGCGCTCCCTGGAAACACCATATATTTT. The V and J genes are TRBV19 and TRBJ1-3; 7 bases align to TRBD1. Trimming at V came to 5 bases and at J to 2 bases, leaving 9 bases not matched to a gene. The CDR3 sequence is 16 residues long. Germline CDR1 is LNHDA and CDR2 is SQIVND (reference sequence).

J is TRBJ2-4 and V is TRBV29-1, with D possibly TRBD1 on 5 matching bases. Between the trimmed V and J ends, which lost 4 bases and 4 bases, there was a span of 8 bases. The CDR3 spans 12 residues. Germline CDR1 reads SQVTM; CDR2 reads ANQGSEA. This chain's CDR3 is CSVGGRKNIQYF. As DNA, the CDR3 is TGCAGCGTTGGGGGCAGGAAAAACATTCAGTACTTC.

This chain uses TRBV20-1 with TRBJ1-1; 8 bases agree with TRBD1. The CDR3 is 13 amino acids. From germline, CDR1 is DFQATT and CDR2 SNEGSKA (reference sequence). V lost 6 bases and J lost 7; bases outside the gene matches: 10. For the CDR3, the DNA is TGCAGTGCCCCCGGACAGGGAGGTCATGAAGCTTTCTTT. The encoded protein is CSAPGQGGHEAFF.

The chain joins TRBV7-9 to TRBJ1-4; D gene ambiguous. This CDR3 contains 12 residues. Per the germline V gene, CDR1 is SEHNR and CDR2 is FQNEAQ (reference sequence). The V gene lost 1 base and the J gene lost 7 bases, with 4 bases spanning the gap. This chain's CDR3 is CASSLDIEKLFF. CDR3 in DNA: TGTGCCAGCAGCTTAGATATTGAAAAACTGTTTTTT.